Below, one T cell receptor beta chain is given with its context. Antigen specificity is unknown. This sample is part of a study of T cell responses to AZD1222 COVID-19 vaccine. Study observations and caveats: Spike-specific TCR repertoires showed rising breadth and depth after two AZD1222 doses. Targets within unmutated variant regions were reportedly found for nearly half of spike-specific TCRs. The sample set comprised mostly white British donors with more females, and clonal diversity was possibly underestimated. Only six individuals given AZD1222 were seropositive at baseline.

Sequencing used immunoSEQ multiplex PCR; TCRdb keeps in-frame clones, though not all of them. The table lists about 180,000 clones, roughly 88% of them singletons, with roughly 12% in the top ten. The sample was peripheral blood, taken 28 days after the second AZD1222 dose. This sequence was found in an adult who received the AZD1222 COVID-19 vaccine.

The CDR3 nucleotides are TGTGCCAGCAGTTACCGACAAGACAGCTATGGCTACACCTTC. Amino acids: CASSYRQDSYGYTF. The V and J genes are TRBV6-6 and TRBJ1-2, with D possibly being TRBD1 (5 bases). Deletions cut 2 bases from V and 4 bases from J, with 11 bases between. This CDR3 has 14 amino acids. The germline V gene has CDR1 MNHNY and CDR2 SVGAGI (reference sequence).